The next 13 T cell receptor beta chains were all read from a single sample in a study of T cells in Graves' hyperthyroidism and ophthalmopathy. Regions amplified from RNA transcripts were the TCR beta CDR3 regions. Initially, a first-round RT-PCR of the TCR CDR3 employed the HTBI primer set. TCRdb re-called the multiplex PCR reads with MiXCR, one entry per CDR3 protein. The sample consists of roughly 550,000 distinct CDR3 sequences, about 15% of them appearing once. The specimen was blood. The receptors stem from a woman younger than 45 with Graves' ophthalmopathy.

This clonotype turned up a few times. The chain combines TRBV11-2 with TRBJ2-7; 11 nucleotides line up with TRBD2. J was trimmed by 2 bases and V by 5 bases; bases with no gene match: 5. Germline V gives CDR1 SGHAT, CDR2 FQNNGV. This CDR3 spans 15 amino acids. CDR3: CASSPGLAETYEQYF. The CDR3 DNA reads TGTGCCAGCAGCCCGGGACTAGCGGAAACCTACGAGCAGTACTTC.

In its sample, this clonotype was seen many times. This chain links TRBV7-8 with TRBJ2-7, with D perhaps matching TRBD1 (5 bases). CDR3 size: 16 residues. CDR1 is SGHVS, CDR2 FQNEAQ, per germline. The ends were cut back, 5 bases at V and 1 base at J, with 18 bases in the middle. Here the CDR3 reads CASSPIKGVGSYEQYF. The CDR3 coding sequence is TGTGCCAGCAGCCCGATCAAAGGGGTAGGGTCCTACGAGCAGTACTTC.

This clonotype was recorded many times. The chain links TRBV3-1 to TRBJ2-3; D not certain. Trimming stripped 4 bases from V and 6 bases from J, with 14 bases between. The CDR3 has 14 residues. Germline loops: CDR1 LGHDT, CDR2 YNNKEL (reference sequence). The CDR3 DNA reads TGTGCCAGCAGCCTAAGTTCTAGTAGCGATACGCAGTATTTT. It is translated as CASSLSSSSDTQYF.

At least ten counts were recorded for this clonotype. The chain recombines TRBV28 with TRBJ2-5, with a weak D call TRBD2 (5 bases). Germline values: CDR1 MDHEN, CDR2 SYDVKM. V lost 1 base, J lost 4 bases, and 10 bases lay in between. CDR3 length: 14 residues. The CDR3 is CASSLSGSLETQYF. For the CDR3, the DNA is TGTGCCAGCAGTTTATCGGGGTCCTTAGAGACCCAGTACTTC. Combining the CDR3 with reference TRBV28 and TRBJ2-5 gives the whole variable domain DVKVTQSSRYLVKRTGEKVFLECVQDMDHENMFWYRQDPGLGLRLIYFSYDVKMKEKGDIPEGYSVSREKKERFSLILESASTNQTSMYLCASSLSGSLETQYFGPGTRLLVL.

This clonotype was counted ten times or more. The genes are TRBV7-2 and TRBJ2-3, with a tentative D call TRBD1 (5 bases). Germline V gene data show CDR1 as SGHTA and CDR2 as FQGNSA. The CDR3 is 13 amino acids. The ends were cut back, 9 bases at V and 4 bases at J, with 14 bases in the middle. For the CDR3, the DNA is TGTGCCAGTAGACAGCGTGGGGCAGATACGCAGTATTTT. This gives the protein CASRQRGADTQYF.

Concerning this clonotype: At one of its ends the junction is not consistent with the germline gene, which may arise from a read error. This chain uses TRBV24-1 with TRBJ1-2; 7 nucleotides line up with TRBD1. This CDR3 contains 14 residues. Looked up from germline, CDR1 is KGHDR and CDR2 is SFDVKD. This CDR3 is CATSALDRSQGYTF. As DNA, the CDR3 is TGTGCCACCAGTGCTTTGGACAGGTCCCAGGGCTACACCTTC.

This clonotype came up a few times. The chain uses TRBV4-1 and TRBJ2-1; D is possibly TRBD2 (5 bases). Trimming cost V 0 bases and J 3 bases, with 12 bases left between them. Germline lookup yields CDR1 MGHRA and CDR2 YSYEKL. This CDR3 comprises 16 residues. The CDR3, as DNA: TGCGCCAGCAGCCAAGATGAGCGGACGAGCTACAATGAGCAGTTCTTC. Protein sequence: CASSQDERTSYNEQFF.

This clonotype was seen at least ten times. The chain couples TRBV30 to TRBJ1-6, with 9 nucleotides matching TRBD1. CDR1 is GTSNPN and CDR2 is SVGIG in the germline V gene (reference sequence). J gave up 5 bases and V 1 base, and 3 bases lay outside the gene matches. The CDR3 is made up of 15 amino acids. The CDR3 loop is CAWSEGTGHNSPLHF. CDR3 coding DNA: TGTGCCTGGAGTGAAGGGACAGGGCATAATTCACCCCTCCACTTT.

A word on this clonotype: A read error is possible here, since a much larger clone lies one base away. The gene calls are TRBV11-1 and TRBJ2-1, with D perhaps assigned TRBD1 or TRBD2 (5 bases each). Germline CDR1 reads SGHAT; CDR2 reads FQDESV (reference sequence). Trimming shortened V by 4 bases and J by 3 bases, and 13 bases separated the two germline ends. The CDR3 totals 15 residues. Written as DNA, the CDR3 is TGTGCCAGCAGCTACCGGGACGGGGTCTACAATGAGCAGTTCTTC. Protein: CASSYRDGVYNEQFF.

V and J are TRBV30 and TRBJ1-4, with D possibly TRBD1 on 6 matching bases. Germline CDR1 reads GTSNPN; CDR2 reads SVGIG (reference sequence). The CDR3 loop spans 12 amino acids. Trimming removed 5 bases at V and 5 bases at J, with 9 bases between. The CDR3 sequence is CAWEDSNEKLFF. Written as DNA, the CDR3 is TGTGCCTGGGAGGACAGCAATGAAAAACTGTTTTTT.

A few counts support this clonotype. The J gene is TRBJ2-5, the V gene TRBV25-1; D assignment may be TRBD1 or TRBD2 (5 bases each). Trimming shortened V by 2 bases and J by 5 bases, and 15 bases separated the two germline ends. Germline assignment: CDR1 MGHDK and CDR2 SYGVNS. The CDR3 spans 15 residues. Written as DNA, the CDR3 is TGTGCCAGCAGTGAAAGCGGCAGGGCAAGGGAGACCCAGTACTTC. Protein product: CASSESGRARETQYF. The whole variable domain, remainder taken from reference TRBV25-1 and TRBJ2-5, is EADIYQTPRYLVIGTGKKITLECSQTMGHDKMYWYQQDPGMELHLIHYSYGVNSTEKGDLSSESTVSRIRTEHFPLTLESARPSHTSQYLCASSESGRARETQYFGPGTRLLVL.

V and J are TRBV5-1 and TRBJ2-1, with D perhaps TRBD2 (6 bases). V dropped 4 bases and J dropped 9 bases, with 14 bases sitting between them. This CDR3 contains 13 residues. Germline V gene data show CDR1 as SGHRS and CDR2 as YFSETQ. The CDR3 reads CASSPLMGGEQFF. Here the CDR3 DNA reads TGCGCCAGCAGCCCCCTGATGGGGGGTGAGCAGTTCTTC.

This clonotype was found many times. The chain recombines TRBV7-3 with TRBJ2-3; 9 bases are a match to TRBD2. V lost 5 bases to trimming and J lost 0 bases; unmatched junction nucleotides: 9. The CDR3 is made up of 17 amino acids. Germline CDR1 reads SGHTA; CDR2 reads FQGTGA. Here the CDR3 DNA reads TGTGCCAGCAGCCGGACGGGACTAGCACTTAGCACAGATACGCAGTATTTT. Translation gives CASSRTGLALSTDTQYF.